The 26 T cell receptor beta chains below were found in one sample sequenced in a study of spatial heterogeneity in lung cancer (dated by TCRdb to the late 2010s). Library prep was done by 5' RACE. Sequencing used a NextSeq 500. TCRdb handled the public reads itself, with Q25 trimming in fastp and clone calling in MiXCR, and kept productive beta chains. Every CDR3 protein is listed once, alongside the most common genes and DNA of its rows. The sample contains 5,000 to 6,500 distinct CDR3 sequences, under 15% of them found a single time. 16% of the sample is held by the ten biggest clonotypes. The label giving this sample's time point can be read as: sample taken at primary tumor resection. Whole RNA extracted from tumor and nontumor lung tissue, or from cryopreserved PBMC samples, was used for TCR sequencing without cell sorting. The source was normal lung tissue next to the tumor, collected at surgery. The receptor set was obtained from a male donor with early-stage non-small cell lung cancer.

This clonotype was seen a handful of times. CDR3 sequence reads: CASSRAGLADSYEQYF. The DNA for the CDR3 is TGCGCCAGCAGCCGCGCCGGACTAGCGGACTCCTACGAGCAGTACTTC. The chain combines TRBV4-1 with TRBJ2-7; 10 nucleotides line up with TRBD2. The CDR3 has 16 residues. Trimming took 4 bases from V and 0 from J; bases not matched to a gene: 6. Per germline, CDR1 MGHRA and CDR2 YSYEKL.

This clonotype has a count of ten or more. This chain links TRBV5-1 with TRBJ1-2; 8 positions match TRBD1. This CDR3 is built from 14 residues. The germline V gene has CDR1 SGHRS and CDR2 YFSETQ. V was pared by 7 bases and J by 4 bases, with 9 bases of the junction left unmatched. The CDR3 spells CASSRDRISYGYTF. DNA for the CDR3: TGCGCCAGCTCCCGGGACAGGATTTCCTATGGCTACACCTTC. Looking up the rest from reference TRBV5-1 and TRBJ1-2 gives the full variable domain: KAGVTQTPRYLIKTRGQQVTLSCSPISGHRSVSWYQQTPGQGLQFLFEYFSETQRNKGNFPGRFSGRQFSNSRSEMNVSTLELGDSALYLCASSRDRISYGYTFGSGTRLTVV.

In this sample, this clonotype is medium-sized. This chain joins TRBV20-1 and TRBJ2-7; 10 positions agree with TRBD1. Per the germline V gene, CDR1 is DFQATT and CDR2 is SNEGSKA (reference sequence). There are 17 residues in the CDR3. V shed 0 bases, J shed 2 bases, and the junction held 10 bases outside the gene matches. The CDR3 DNA reads TGCAGTGCTAGAGACCCGGGACAGGGGCTGTCCGCCTACGAGCAGTACTTC. It yields the protein CSARDPGQGLSAYEQYF.

This clonotype rates as medium-sized. The rearrangement uses TRBV24-1 and TRBJ2-2; D is undetermined. Trimming removed 3 bases from V and 7 bases from J, with 8 bases in between. The CDR3 extends over 13 amino acids. The germline CDR1 and CDR2 sequences are KGHDR and SFDVKD. The CDR3 protein is CATSDAQIGELFF. CDR3 nucleotide sequence: TGTGCCACCAGTGATGCCCAAATCGGGGAGCTGTTTTTT.

This clonotype was seen repeatedly, ten times or more. The J gene is TRBJ2-3, the V gene TRBV13; a possible D gene is TRBD2 (6 bases). V dropped 3 bases and J dropped 11 bases, with 12 bases sitting between them. Germline V gene sequence: CDR1 PRHDT, CDR2 FYEKMQ (reference sequence). CDR3 length equals 12 residues. The DNA for the CDR3 is TGTGCCAGCAGCTTCGCGGGGCGGGAGCAGTATTTT. Translating gives CASSFAGREQYF.

This clonotype was observed many times. The V call is TRBV7-2, the J call TRBJ2-6; 10 positions match TRBD1. After removal of 3 bases from V and 2 bases from J, the junction contained 4 bases not matched to a gene. Germline-derived CDR1 and CDR2 are SGHTA and FQGNSA. The CDR3 has 17 residues. The chain's CDR3 is CASSLGQGFAGANVLTF. CDR3 in DNA: TGTGCCAGCAGCTTGGGACAGGGGTTCGCTGGGGCCAACGTCCTGACTTTC.

The chain couples TRBV4-2 to TRBJ2-7; no reliable D call. CDR3 length: 14 residues. V lost 0 bases to trimming and J lost 1 base, with 7 bases between them. Germline lookup yields CDR1 LGHNA and CDR2 YNFKEQ. This chain's CDR3 is CASSQDSTSYEQYF. DNA of the CDR3: TGTGCCAGCAGCCAAGACAGCACGTCCTACGAGCAGTACTTC.

This clonotype is labeled medium-sized. The chain is built from TRBV27 and TRBJ1-2; no definite D call. The CDR3 runs to 13 residues. Between the trimmed V and J ends, which lost 5 bases and 3 bases, there was a span of 10 bases. CDR1 is MNHEY, CDR2 SMNVEV, per germline (reference sequence). The CDR3 DNA reads as TGTGCCAGCAGTCGGTTGACTGACTATGGCTACACCTTC. Protein: CASSRLTDYGYTF.

This clonotype was picked up many times. This chain connects TRBV6-4 to TRBJ1-1; D unclear. The germline V and J ends were trimmed by 0 bases and 8 bases, with 19 bases remaining between them. The germline V gene encodes CDR1 MRHNA and CDR2 SNTAGT. The CDR3 spans 16 residues. CDR3 sequence (DNA): TGTGCCAGCAGTGACTCGAACCGCATCGTCCGGCGGGAAGCTTTCTTT. Amino acids: CASSDSNRIVRREAFF.

The J gene is TRBJ1-1, the V gene TRBV27; 8 positions agree with TRBD1. V trimming: 5 bases; J trimming: 5 bases; junction bases outside the gene matches: 7. The CDR3 extends over 14 amino acids. CDR1 is MNHEY and CDR2 is SMNVEV in the germline V gene (reference sequence). CDR3 DNA: TGTGCCAGCAGTATTAAACAGGGGGTAACTGAAGCTTTCTTT. This encodes CASSIKQGVTEAFF.

This clonotype has ten or more counts. This chain connects TRBV24-1 to TRBJ1-1; tentative D call: TRBD1 (5 bases). Looked up from germline, CDR1 is KGHDR and CDR2 is SFDVKD. The V end was cut by 4 bases, the J end by 4 bases, with 18 bases between. There are 16 residues in the CDR3. The CDR3 protein is CATSDKDTTAGTEAFF. DNA of the CDR3: TGTGCCACCAGTGACAAGGACACGACCGCGGGCACTGAAGCTTTCTTT.

This clonotype came up many times. The genes are TRBV20-1 and TRBJ1-3; the D is unclear. Looked up from germline, CDR1 is DFQATT and CDR2 is SNEGSKA (reference sequence). Trimming pared 0 bases from V and 13 bases from J, leaving 7 bases between. The CDR3 spans 10 residues. CDR3 loop: CSARDVEIYF. The CDR3 DNA reads TGCAGTGCTAGAGATGTGGAGATATATTTT.

The chain uses TRBV3-1 and TRBJ2-3, with 10 positions matching TRBD2. This CDR3 region has 15 residues. Germline V gene lookup returns CDR1 LGHDT and CDR2 YNNKEL (reference sequence). After removal of 2 bases from V and 4 bases from J, the junction contained 3 bases not matched to a gene. The CDR3 region has the DNA TGTGCCAGCAGCCAACTAGCGGGAGCGGCAGATACGCAGTATTTT. Translated: CASSQLAGAADTQYF.

This clonotype was seen a handful of times. The rearrangement joins TRBV29-1 to TRBJ1-2; 7 nucleotides agree with TRBD1. This CDR3 contains 12 residues. V dropped 7 bases and J dropped 6; count of bases not matched to a gene: 8. CDR1 is SQVTM and CDR2 is ANQGSEA in the germline V gene. CDR3: CSAETGINGYTF. For the CDR3, the DNA is TGCAGCGCCGAGACAGGGATAAATGGCTACACCTTC.

This clonotype came up a few times. V usage is TRBV12-3 or TRBV12-4 and J usage is TRBJ1-1; TRBD1 matches 8 bases. This CDR3 is built from 15 residues. V dropped 3 bases and J dropped 5; count of bases not matched to a gene: 8. The CDR3 loop reads CASSFGTGIGTEAFF. In DNA form, the CDR3 reads TGTGCCAGCAGTTTTGGGACAGGAATAGGGACTGAAGCTTTCTTT.

V and J are TRBV28 and TRBJ2-7; TRBD1 is a possible D gene (6 bases). The CDR3 has 14 amino acids. With 7 bases removed from V and 2 bases from J, the gap between germline ends came to 15 bases. Germline V lookup: CDR1 MDHEN, CDR2 SYDVKM. This CDR3 is CASIRQDSAYEQYF. For the CDR3, the DNA is TGTGCCAGCATACGACAGGATTCGGCCTACGAGCAGTACTTC.

Within the sample, this clonotype is medium-sized (0.01 to 0.1%). The chain uses TRBV2 and TRBJ1-5, with 7 bases that match TRBD1. The germline V gene encodes CDR1 SNHLY and CDR2 FYNNEI. V lost 7 bases, J lost 2 bases, and 5 bases stayed unmatched. The CDR3 totals 14 residues. Here the CDR3 DNA reads TGTGCCAGCACCCAGGGACAGCGCAATCAGCCCCAGCATTTT. This codes for CASTQGQRNQPQHF.

By sample share, this clonotype is medium-sized. This rearrangement joins TRBV6-6 to TRBJ2-7; a possible D gene is TRBD1 (6 bases). The V gene's germline CDR1 is MNHNY and CDR2 SVGAGI (reference sequence). V gave up 7 bases and J gave up 5 bases, with 15 bases separating them. This CDR3 is built from 13 residues. The CDR3 is CASTLQGSHEQYF. CDR3 coding DNA: TGTGCCAGCACCTTACAGGGATCCCACGAGCAGTACTTC.

This clonotype was picked up many times. This sequence joins TRBV6-6 and TRBJ2-5, with D maybe TRBD2 (5 bases). Germline lookup yields CDR1 MNHNY and CDR2 SVGAGI (reference sequence). Trimming pared 9 bases from V and 5 bases from J, leaving 16 bases between. The CDR3 consists of 13 residues. CDR3 loop: CASHPGEGETQYF. The DNA of the CDR3 is TGTGCCAGTCACCCGGGCGAGGGCGAGACCCAGTACTTC.

This clonotype ranks as medium-sized. The chain recombines TRBV27 with TRBJ1-4; tentative D call: TRBD1 (5 bases). V was trimmed by 0 bases and J by 0 bases, leaving 11 bases between them. Germline CDR1 MNHEY, CDR2 SMNVEV (reference sequence). CDR3 length: 17 amino acids. The CDR3, as DNA: TGTGCCAGCAGTTTATCCGCAGGGATAGCAACTAATGAAAAACTGTTTTTT. This translates into CASSLSAGIATNEKLFF.

This clonotype is categorized as medium-sized. The CDR3 region has the DNA TGTGCCAGCAGCTTACGTCGGAGGGGGGTCACAGATACGCAGTATTTT. It translates to CASSLRRRGVTDTQYF. The V call is TRBV7-6, the J call TRBJ2-3, with D possibly called TRBD1 or TRBD2 (6 bases each). CDR1 and CDR2 (germline): SGHVS, FNYEAQ. Trimming shortened V by 2 bases and J by 2 bases, and 14 bases separated the two germline ends. The CDR3 length is 16 residues.

There are many counts of this clonotype. The chain combines TRBV2 with TRBJ1-6, with D unclear. Trimming took off 7 bases at V and 0 bases at J, with 10 bases between the two ends. The CDR3 runs 15 residues. Germline CDR1 SNHLY, CDR2 FYNNEI. CDR3 residues: CASKTESSYNSPLHF. The DNA for the CDR3 is TGTGCCAGCAAAACAGAAAGCTCCTATAATTCACCCCTCCACTTT. Filled out from reference TRBV2 and TRBJ1-6, the complete variable domain reads EPEVTQTPSHQVTQMGQEVILRCVPISNHLYFYWYRQILGQKVEFLVSFYNNEISEKSEIFDDQFSVERPDGSNFTLKIRSTKLEDSAMYFCASKTESSYNSPLHFGNGTRLTVT.

This clonotype is judged medium-sized. The chain carries TRBV20-1 and TRBJ2-7; D unclear. This CDR3 has 16 residues. The germline V gene has CDR1 DFQATT and CDR2 SNEGSKA (reference sequence). Trimming shortened V by 0 bases and J by 4 bases, and 19 bases separated the two germline ends. CDR3 sequence (DNA): TGCAGTGCTAGAGATCTTGACGGAGCTGACGGGTACGAGCAGTACTTC. This translates into CSARDLDGADGYEQYF.

Relative to its sample, this clonotype is medium-sized. V and J are TRBV2 and TRBJ2-3, with D perhaps TRBD2 (5 bases). The CDR3 contains 13 residues. V was clipped by 10 bases and J by 4 bases, with 15 bases between them. The V gene's germline CDR1 is SNHLY and CDR2 FYNNEI. The CDR3: CATGGLAPDTQYF. CDR3 sequence (DNA): TGTGCCACTGGAGGCCTAGCACCAGATACGCAGTATTTT.

This clonotype is classed as medium-sized. The rearrangement links TRBV7-9 to TRBJ2-1; 11 nucleotides match TRBD1. Trimming cost V 5 bases and J 9 bases; bases outside gene matches: 12. CDR1 and CDR2 (germline): SEHNR, FQNEAQ (reference sequence). CDR3 length: 16 amino acids. The CDR3 protein is CASSGIGQGAHSEQFF. CDR3 DNA sequence: TGTGCCAGCAGCGGGATAGGACAGGGGGCGCATTCTGAGCAGTTCTTC.

This clonotype was seen many times. The V and J genes are TRBV7-4 and TRBJ2-3, with 11 bases matching TRBD2. Germline lookup yields CDR1 SGHVT and CDR2 SQSDAQ. This CDR3 contains 15 residues. The V segment lost 4 bases and the J segment 3 bases; nucleotides outside the gene matches: 3. The DNA of the CDR3 is TGTGCCAGCAGCTCAACTAGCGGGGGAACAGATACGCAGTATTTT. Translated: CASSSTSGGTDTQYF.